This T cell receptor beta chain was retrieved from a study of cytomegalovirus exposure and HLA in healthy donors. Study-level background: Earlier findings included more than 95 million unique TCR beta sequences obtained from about 180 million T cells. Findings and caveats of the study: Being productive about 87% or about 30% of the time was typical of most TCR beta V segments in an earlier analysis. The study listed under 200 cytomegalovirus-associated TCR beta chains.

With respect to this clone: Its antigen remains unknown.

PCR employed 60 Vbeta and 13 Jbeta primers. Profiled with immunoSEQ multiplex PCR; TCRdb holds only in-frame clones, not every one. The sample carries over 150,000 clones, roughly 80% recorded once. V lost 3 bases and J lost 10; bases outside the gene matches: 5. The CDR3 consists of 12 residues. Germline V gene sequence: CDR1 SGHTA, CDR2 FQGNSA. Sequencing used PBMCs. The sequence came from a human donor in good health. The chain has TRBV7-2 and TRBJ1-2; TRBD1 matches at 7 bases. The CDR3, as DNA: TGTGCCAGCAGCTTCAGACAGGGCGCCTACACCTTC. This encodes CASSFRQGAYTF.